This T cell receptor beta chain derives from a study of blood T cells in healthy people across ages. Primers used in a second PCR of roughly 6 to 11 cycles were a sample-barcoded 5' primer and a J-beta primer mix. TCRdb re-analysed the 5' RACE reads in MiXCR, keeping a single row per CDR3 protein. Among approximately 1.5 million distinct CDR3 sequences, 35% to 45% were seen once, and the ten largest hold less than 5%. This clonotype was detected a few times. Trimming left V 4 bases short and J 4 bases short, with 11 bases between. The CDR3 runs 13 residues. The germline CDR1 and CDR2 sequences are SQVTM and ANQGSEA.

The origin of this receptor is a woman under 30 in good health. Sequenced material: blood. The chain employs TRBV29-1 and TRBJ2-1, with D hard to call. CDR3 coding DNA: TGCAGCGTTGTCAACAAAAAATACAATGAGCAGTTCTTC. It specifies CSVVNKKYNEQFF.